Below are 5 T cell receptor beta chains sequenced from a single sample in a study of early T cells in non-severe SARS-CoV-2 infection. TCRdb reprocessed the 5' RACE reads via MiXCR and lists one record per CDR3 protein. The data contain 50,000 to 65,000 distinct CDR3 sequences, 20% to 25% of them singletons. Material: whole blood, obtained at baseline. These receptor sequences come from an adult who was a healthcare worker with PCR-confirmed SARS-CoV-2 infection or an uninfected control (not recorded which).

This clonotype was seen a handful of times. This chain joins TRBV24-1 and TRBJ2-3, with 10 bases identical to TRBD1. The CDR3 runs to 16 residues. The junction had 7 bases not matched to a gene; V was cut back by 4 bases and J by 4 bases. The germline gives CDR1 KGHDR, CDR2 SFDVKD. DNA for the CDR3: TGTGCCACCAGTGACCCGGGACAGGGGTTTCCAGATACGCAGTATTTT. Translating it yields CATSDPGQGFPDTQYF.

V gene TRBV6-1 combines with J gene TRBJ2-3; D might be TRBD2 (6 bases). The V end lost 6 bases, the J end lost 2 bases, and 12 bases lay between the germline ends. The CDR3 consists of 14 residues. Germline-derived CDR1 and CDR2 are MNHNS and SASEGT. The CDR3 sequence: CASSQSGYTDTQYF. DNA for the CDR3: TGTGCCAGCAGCCAGAGCGGGTACACAGATACGCAGTATTTT.

The chain couples TRBV7-9 to TRBJ1-5; no clear D. The germline CDR1 and CDR2 sequences are SEHNR and FQNEAQ (reference sequence). The CDR3 is 11 amino acids. Between the trimmed V and J ends, which lost 5 bases and 9 bases, there was a span of 8 bases. As DNA, the CDR3 is TGTGCCAGCAGCCAAGAAGGGCCCCAGCATTTT. The encoded protein is CASSQEGPQHF. Full variable domain (missing parts from reference TRBV7-9 and TRBJ1-5): DTGVSQNPRHKITKRGQNVTFRCDPISEHNRLYWYRQTLGQGPEFLTYFQNEAQLEKSRLLSDRFSAERPKGSFSTLEIQRTEQGDSAMYLCASSQEGPQHFGDGTRLSIL.

This clonotype has a handful of counts. The chain combines TRBV5-5 with TRBJ1-1; 8 positions match TRBD1. This CDR3 spans 15 amino acids. Trimming took 4 bases from V and 1 from J; bases not matched to a gene: 6. Per germline, CDR1 SGHKS and CDR2 YYEKEE (reference sequence). The CDR3 spells CASSNSGQGNTEAFF. CDR3 nucleotide sequence: TGTGCCAGCAGCAATTCCGGACAGGGGAACACTGAAGCTTTCTTT.

This clonotype was seen a handful of times. This chain links TRBV30 with TRBJ1-1; possible D gene TRBD1, 5 bases. The CDR3 has 13 amino acids. Germline V CDR1 and CDR2: GTSNPN, SVGIG (reference sequence). Trimming shortened V by 0 bases and J by 3 bases, and 8 bases separated the two germline ends. The DNA for the CDR3 is TGTGCCTGGAGTGTTTCGGGGGACACTGAAGCTTTCTTT. Its protein product is CAWSVSGDTEAFF.